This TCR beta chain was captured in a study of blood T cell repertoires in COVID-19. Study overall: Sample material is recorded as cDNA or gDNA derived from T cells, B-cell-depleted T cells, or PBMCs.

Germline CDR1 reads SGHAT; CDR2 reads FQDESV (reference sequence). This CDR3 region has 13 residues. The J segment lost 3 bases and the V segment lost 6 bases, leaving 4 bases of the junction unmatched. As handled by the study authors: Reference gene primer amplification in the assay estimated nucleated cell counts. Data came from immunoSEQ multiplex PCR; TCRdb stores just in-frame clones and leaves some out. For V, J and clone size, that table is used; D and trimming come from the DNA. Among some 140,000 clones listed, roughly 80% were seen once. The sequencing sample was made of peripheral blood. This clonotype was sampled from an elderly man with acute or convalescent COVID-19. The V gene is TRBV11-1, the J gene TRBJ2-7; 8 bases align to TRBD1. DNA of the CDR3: TGTGCCAGCAGGACCGGGACAGGCTACGAGCAGTACTTC. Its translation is CASRTGTGYEQYF.